These 20 T cell receptor beta chains share one sample of origin, sequenced in a study of cytomegalovirus exposure and HLA in healthy donors. The PCR had 60 Vbeta and 13 Jbeta primers. Method: immunoSEQ multiplex PCR; TCRdb's copy keeps in-frame clones and lacks some. Of 150,000 to 180,000 clones in the sample, roughly 85% were seen once. The sample consisted of PBMCs. The receptors come from a woman aged 18-30 years in good health and CMV-seronegative.

The rearrangement uses TRBV4-2 and TRBJ2-3; the match to TRBD2 covers 10 bases. The CDR3 contains 18 residues. The junction had 13 bases not matched to a gene; V was cut back by 3 bases and J by 4 bases. Germline V CDR1 and CDR2: LGHNA, YNFKEQ. The CDR3 coding sequence is TGTGCCAGCAGCCACCAAGCGGGGGGGCCGGGATCCCCAGATACGCAGTATTTT. It is translated as CASSHQAGGPGSPDTQYF.

This clone came up a few times. This chain links TRBV29-1 with TRBJ1-3, with D possibly matching TRBD1 (5 bases). The V gene's germline CDR1 is SQVTM and CDR2 ANQGSEA. Between the trimmed V and J ends, which lost 8 bases and 2 bases, there was a span of 13 bases. The CDR3 loop spans 13 amino acids. CDR3 residues: CSHLRTTGNTIYF. As DNA, the CDR3 is TGCAGCCACCTCAGGACAACTGGAAACACCATATATTTT.

This chain joins TRBV5-8 and TRBJ1-5; tentatively, D is TRBD1 (5 bases). Trimming took 4 bases from V and 5 from J, leaving 10 bases between them. Germline CDR1 and CDR2: SGHTS and YDEGEE. This CDR3 has 13 amino acids. CDR3 in DNA: TGTGCCAGCAGCCGGGGAGGGGATCAGCCCCAGCATTTT. Translation gives CASSRGGDQPQHF.

This clone was observed once. This chain joins TRBV7-9 and TRBJ1-2, with 11 bases matching TRBD1. The trim removed 4 bases at V and 3 bases at J, leaving 10 bases unmatched. CDR1 is SEHNR, CDR2 FQNEAQ, per germline (reference sequence). The CDR3 contains 17 residues. The CDR3 reads CASSSSTPGQGDYGYTF. The CDR3 coding sequence is TGTGCCAGCAGCTCGTCAACACCGGGACAGGGGGACTATGGCTACACCTTC. The variable domain in full, completed from reference TRBV7-9 and TRBJ1-2, reads DTGVSQNPRHKITKRGQNVTFRCDPISEHNRLYWYRQTLGQGPEFLTYFQNEAQLEKSRLLSDRFSAERPKGSFSTLEIQRTEQGDSAMYLCASSSSTPGQGDYGYTFGSGTRLTVV.

V usage is TRBV4-1 and J usage is TRBJ2-3, with a weak D call TRBD2 (6 bases). The germline V gene encodes CDR1 MGHRA and CDR2 YSYEKL. The CDR3 loop spans 14 amino acids. The germline V and J ends were trimmed by 0 bases and 4 bases, with 8 bases remaining between them. In DNA, the CDR3 is TGCGCCAGCAGCCAAGACCTAGCGCCAGATACGCAGTATTTT. Protein product: CASSQDLAPDTQYF.

This CDR3 reads CASSLRSNQPQHF. CDR3 DNA: TGTGCCAGCAGCTTGCGGTCGAATCAGCCCCAGCATTTT. The V call is TRBV5-8, the J call TRBJ1-5, with D hard to call. The CDR3 is 13 residues long. Trimming left V 1 base short and J 4 bases short, with 6 bases between. From germline, CDR1 is SGHTS and CDR2 YDEGEE.

The V gene is TRBV5-1, the J gene TRBJ1-1; D remains ambiguous. Germline values: CDR1 SGHRS, CDR2 YFSETQ. The CDR3 has 15 residues. V gave up 0 bases and J gave up 10 bases, with 19 bases separating them. The CDR3 DNA follows: TGCGCCAGCAGCTTGGCGTCCGACACCGTACTCCGAGCTTTCTTT. Translating it yields CASSLASDTVLRAFF.

The V and J genes are TRBV30 and TRBJ1-5; the D gene is possibly TRBD1 (6 bases). Trimming cost V 1 base and J 4 bases, with 17 bases left between them. Germline V lookup: CDR1 GTSNPN, CDR2 SVGIG (reference sequence). CDR3 length equals 16 residues. CDR3 sequence (DNA): TGTGCCTGGAGTGGGGTCACCTCAGGGGAGAATCAGCCCCAGCATTTT. It is translated as CAWSGVTSGENQPQHF. The variable domain in full, with the rest retrieved from reference TRBV30 and TRBJ1-5, is SQTIHQWPATLVQPVGSPLSLECTVEGTSNPNLYWYRQAAGRGLQLLFYSVGIGQISSEVPQNLSASRPQDRQFILSSKKLLLSDSGFYLCAWSGVTSGENQPQHFGDGTRLSIL.

V and J are TRBV19 and TRBJ1-5; 9 bases are shared with TRBD1. The CDR3 contains 17 residues. Germline trimming cut 0 bases from V and 5 bases from J; bases unmatched to any gene: 8. The germline CDR1 and CDR2 sequences are LNHDA and SQIVND (reference sequence). CDR3 sequence: CASSIDHKGQGDQPQHF. The DNA of the CDR3 is TGTGCCAGTAGTATAGACCATAAGGGACAGGGAGATCAGCCCCAGCATTTT.

The chain employs TRBV10-3 and TRBJ2-3; maybe TRBD1 (6 bases). The ends were cut back, 4 bases at V and 3 bases at J, with 17 bases in the middle. This CDR3 is built from 16 residues. Germline lookup yields CDR1 ENHRY and CDR2 SYGVKD. The CDR3 reads CAISGFVGARTDTQYF. The CDR3 DNA follows: TGTGCCATCAGTGGCTTCGTGGGGGCGCGGACAGATACGCAGTATTTT.

The CDR3, as DNA: TGTGCCAGCAGCAAATGGGGGGGCAGAAGAAGATCACCCCTCCACTTT. This translates into CASSKWGGRRRSPLHF. The chain employs TRBV21-1 and TRBJ1-6. TRBV21-1 is reported as a pseudogene. The CDR3 sequence is 16 residues long.

Here the CDR3 DNA reads TGCGCCAGCTTGGGAGATAGCGGGAACGGGGAGCTGTTTTTT. It yields the protein CASLGDSGNGELFF. The chain uses TRBV10-2 and TRBJ2-2; TRBD2 agrees at 8 bases. The CDR3 extends over 14 amino acids. The J segment lost 7 bases and the V segment lost 8 bases, leaving 9 bases of the junction unmatched. The germline gives CDR1 WSHSY, CDR2 SAAADI.

The rearrangement uses TRBV2 and TRBJ1-5; 11 nucleotides line up with TRBD1. Germline V CDR1 and CDR2: SNHLY, FYNNEI. The V segment lost 7 bases and the J segment 2 bases; nucleotides outside the gene matches: 7. The length of the CDR3 is 16 residues. The CDR3 here is CASKDRGRVGNQPQHF. As DNA, the CDR3 is TGTGCCAGCAAGGACAGGGGGCGCGTCGGCAATCAGCCCCAGCATTTT. The variable domain in full, with the rest retrieved from reference TRBV2 and TRBJ1-5, is EPEVTQTPSHQVTQMGQEVILRCVPISNHLYFYWYRQILGQKVEFLVSFYNNEISEKSEIFDDQFSVERPDGSNFTLKIRSTKLEDSAMYFCASKDRGRVGNQPQHFGDGTRLSIL.

The chain has TRBV6-6 and TRBJ2-3; TRBD1 might be the D (6 bases). The CDR3 loop spans 15 amino acids. With 6 bases removed from V and 4 bases from J, the gap between germline ends came to 17 bases. The germline V gene has CDR1 MNHNY and CDR2 SVGAGI (reference sequence). CDR3 nucleotide sequence: TGTGCCAGCAGCCCCCACAGGGATCTACCAGATACGCAGTATTTT. It yields the protein CASSPHRDLPDTQYF.

In its sample, this clone was seen once. The chain employs TRBV29-1 and TRBJ1-2; D gene unclear. Germline V gene data show CDR1 as SQVTM and CDR2 as ANQGSEA. V lost 2 bases and J 8 bases, leaving 3 bases between the germline ends. The CDR3 spans 9 residues. The CDR3 reads CSVERGYTF. CDR3 sequence (DNA): TGCAGCGTTGAACGGGGCTACACCTTC.

The gene calls are TRBV7-9 and TRBJ2-3, with TRBD2 matching 8 bases. The V gene end was trimmed by 6 bases and the J gene end by 4 bases; junction bases not matched to a gene: 12. This CDR3 spans 16 amino acids. Germline CDR1 is SEHNR and CDR2 is FQNEAQ (reference sequence). The CDR3 region is CASSLTSGSIPDTQYF. CDR3 DNA sequence: TGTGCCAGCAGTTTAACCAGCGGGAGTATCCCAGATACGCAGTATTTT.

The rearrangement joins TRBV19 to TRBJ2-1; D gene unclear. The CDR3 is 16 residues long. V lost 3 bases and J lost 0, with 12 bases in between. CDR1 LNHDA and CDR2 SQIVND come from the germline V gene (reference sequence). CDR3 in DNA: TGTGCCAGTAGTATTTTCGCTCTTAGCTCCTACAATGAGCAGTTCTTC. This codes for CASSIFALSSYNEQFF.

Only a few counts were recorded for this clone. The rearrangement joins TRBV5-5 to TRBJ1-5, with TRBD1 as a possible D gene (5 bases). Trimming cost V 0 bases and J 4 bases, with 8 bases left between them. CDR3 size: 14 residues. The germline V gene encodes CDR1 SGHKS and CDR2 YYEKEE (reference sequence). CDR3 in amino acids: CASSLVAGNQPQHF. The DNA of the CDR3 is TGTGCCAGCAGCTTGGTGGCAGGGAATCAGCCCCAGCATTTT.

CDR3: CASSLREGTGELFF. The CDR3, as DNA: TGTGCCAGCAGCCTCAGGGAAGGCACCGGGGAGCTGTTTTTT. The rearrangement uses TRBV7-2 and TRBJ2-2; perhaps TRBD1 as D (5 bases). Trimming removed 5 bases from V and 4 bases from J, with 11 bases in between. CDR1 and CDR2 (germline): SGHTA, FQGNSA. The CDR3 contains 14 residues.

The chain has TRBV5-1 and TRBJ2-1; TRBD2 might be the D (5 bases). Germline V gene data show CDR1 as SGHRS and CDR2 as YFSETQ. The CDR3 runs to 15 residues. Trimming removed 4 bases at V and 1 base at J, with 12 bases between. The CDR3 reads CASSVGGGSYNEQFF. CDR3 bases: TGCGCCAGCAGCGTGGGTGGCGGGTCCTACAATGAGCAGTTCTTC.